A single T cell receptor (beta chain) is shown here with its context. The junction had 8 bases not matched to a gene; V was cut back by 5 bases and J by 5 bases. The CDR3 has 15 residues. Germline assignment: CDR1 MDHEN and CDR2 SYDVKM. The sample belongs to a study of cytomegalovirus exposure and HLA in healthy donors. Libraries were prepared by immunoSEQ multiplex PCR; TCRdb keeps only in-frame clonotypes and omits some of them. This table has approximately 300,000 clones, 75% to 90% appearing once. The rearrangement joins TRBV28 to TRBJ1-4; 7 nucleotides match TRBD1. Sequencing was done on a sample of PBMCs. The TCR was taken from a woman aged 18-29 years in good health and CMV-seronegative. CDR3 sequence: CASSPRDRRNEKLFF. In nucleotides, the CDR3 is TGTGCCAGCAGTCCCAGGGACAGAAGAAATGAAAAACTGTTTTTT.